The TCR beta chain described here comes from a study of T cell responses to AZD1222 COVID-19 vaccine. General study findings and limits: The donor group comprised mostly white British people and more females; the analysis possibly underestimated clonal diversity.

This clone came up once. What it binds is unknown. The sample has other DNA sequences that encode this CDR3 too. Profiling relied on immunoSEQ multiplex PCR, and the TCRdb table lists in-frame clones only, not all of them. The data contain around 190,000 clones, 85% to 95% of them seen just once; the ten biggest clones take up approximately 1.3%. Trimming left V 5 bases short and J 7 bases short, with 9 bases between. The germline V gene has CDR1 MNHEY and CDR2 SVGAGI. The CDR3 runs 12 residues. The TCR was taken from an adult in good health. The gene calls are TRBV6-5 and TRBJ1-5; D not certain. The source material was peripheral blood, sampled on day 0 of AZD1222 vaccination. CDR3 in amino acids: CASSRRGQPQHF. The CDR3 nucleotides are TGTGCCAGCAGTCGGCGCGGACAGCCCCAGCATTTT.